A single sample is the source of the 28 T cell receptor beta chains below, sequenced in a study of beta chain features in type 1 diabetes. The investigators reverse transcribed all of the isolated RNA, so they sequenced expressed TCRB transcripts. TCRdb's table, derived via immunoSEQ multiplex PCR, lists solely in-frame clones and lacks some. The sample lists 200,000 to 250,000 clones; less than 35% were seen once. Sequences were obtained from central memory CD4+ T cells from blood. Receptors were obtained from a man aged 30-40 years in good health.

The chain recombines TRBV5-4 with TRBJ2-6; perhaps D is TRBD1 or TRBD2 (5 bases each). V lost 6 bases and J lost 1, with 8 bases in between. This CDR3 is 14 amino acids long. CDR1 is SGHNT and CDR2 is YYREEE in the germline V gene (reference sequence). CDR3 sequence reads: CASTRESGANVLTF. CDR3 DNA sequence: TGTGCCAGCACCAGGGAGTCTGGGGCCAACGTCCTGACTTTC.

The genes are TRBV5-1 and TRBJ2-7; D remains ambiguous. Germline CDR1 and CDR2: SGHRS and YFSETQ. The CDR3 extends over 14 amino acids. Deletions cut 1 base from V and 5 bases from J, with 13 bases between. In nucleotides, the CDR3 is TGCGCCAGCAGCTTGTCCGCGGTTAGAAACGAGCAGTACTTC. Protein: CASSLSAVRNEQYF.

The chain joins TRBV18 to TRBJ2-1; D might be TRBD2 (5 bases). V lost 3 bases and J 9 bases, leaving 12 bases between the germline ends. The CDR3 consists of 13 residues. In germline, CDR1 is KGHSH, CDR2 LQKENI. The CDR3 reads CASSPDASTEQFF. DNA of the CDR3: TGTGCCAGCTCACCGGATGCTAGCACTGAGCAGTTCTTC.

This clone was counted only a few times. This chain connects TRBV9 to TRBJ2-2; the D is unclear. The CDR3 length is 15 residues. Trimming removed 4 bases at V and 6 bases at J, with 16 bases between. Looked up from germline, CDR1 is SGDLS and CDR2 is YYNGEE. CDR3 sequence reads: CASSPWTMLAGELFF. The CDR3 coding sequence is TGTGCCAGCAGCCCGTGGACCATGCTGGCCGGGGAGCTGTTTTTT.

This clone was found once. The rearrangement links TRBV4-3 to TRBJ2-4; tentative D call: TRBD1 (6 bases). The CDR3 length is 15 residues. Trimming stripped 0 bases from V and 8 bases from J, with 14 bases between. The germline V gene has CDR1 LGHNA and CDR2 YSLEER. The CDR3 reads CASSQDLSGVYIQYF. The CDR3 region has the DNA TGCGCCAGCAGCCAAGATCTCTCAGGGGTCTACATTCAGTACTTC.

On this clone: At one end, the junction sequence differs from germline, possibly due to a read error. The chain has TRBV7-2 and TRBJ1-1; 11 bases fit TRBD1. Germline V gives CDR1 SGHTA, CDR2 FQGNSA. This CDR3 comprises 16 residues. The CDR3 sequence: CAISSGQGALYTEAFF. CDR3 nucleotides: TGTGCCATCAGCAGCGGACAGGGGGCCTTGTACACTGAAGCTTTCTTT.

In this sample, this clone turned up a few times. This chain connects TRBV5-1 to TRBJ1-5, with D uncertain. The germline gives CDR1 SGHRS, CDR2 YFSETQ. Trimming removed 5 bases from V and 2 bases from J, with 5 bases in between. The CDR3 has 12 amino acids. The CDR3 DNA reads TGCGCCAGCAGGGGCGGCAATCAGCCCCAGCATTTT. This translates into CASRGGNQPQHF. Variable domain in full (rest from reference TRBV5-1 and TRBJ1-5): KAGVTQTPRYLIKTRGQQVTLSCSPISGHRSVSWYQQTPGQGLQFLFEYFSETQRNKGNFPGRFSGRQFSNSRSEMNVSTLELGDSALYLCASRGGNQPQHFGDGTRLSIL.

The rearrangement uses TRBV30 and TRBJ1-1; D is undetermined. The CDR3 is 13 residues long. The germline gives CDR1 GTSNPN, CDR2 SVGIG (reference sequence). V lost 4 bases and J lost 1, with 10 bases in between. The CDR3 reads CAWKNGPNTEAFF. The CDR3 DNA reads TGTGCCTGGAAAAACGGACCGAACACTGAAGCTTTCTTT.

This clone has more than one count but fewer than ten. This chain links TRBV29-1 with TRBJ2-5; perhaps TRBD1 as D (5 bases). V lost 4 bases and J 5 bases, leaving 14 bases between the germline ends. Germline V CDR1 and CDR2: SQVTM, ANQGSEA. The CDR3 runs to 13 residues. CDR3 sequence (DNA): TGCAGCGTTGTAGGCAGGGTCGTTGAGACCCAGTACTTC. This encodes CSVVGRVVETQYF.

V and J are TRBV7-2 and TRBJ2-7; tentative D call: TRBD1 (6 bases). V shed 5 bases and J shed 5 bases, with 16 bases lying between them. This CDR3 contains 14 residues. The germline V gene encodes CDR1 SGHTA and CDR2 FQGNSA. The CDR3 DNA reads TGTGCCAGCAGCCAGGGGCTTAGAGGGGACGAGCAGTACTTC. Its translation: CASSQGLRGDEQYF.

This clone came up many times. The rearrangement links TRBV7-2 to TRBJ2-6; D unresolved. V was clipped by 6 bases and J by 0 bases, with 3 bases between them. CDR3 size: 13 residues. The germline V gene encodes CDR1 SGHTA and CDR2 FQGNSA. CDR3 region: CASRTSGANVLTF. In nucleotides, the CDR3 is TGTGCCAGCAGGACCTCTGGGGCCAACGTCCTGACTTTC.

The chain links TRBV5-6 to TRBJ2-4; D unclear. Trimming removed 0 bases at V and 7 bases at J, with 5 bases between. CDR3 length: 12 amino acids. CDR1 SGHDT and CDR2 YYEEEE come from the germline V gene. Here the CDR3 DNA reads TGTGCCAGCAGCTTGGTTCGTAACATTCAGTACTTC. Its protein product is CASSLVRNIQYF.

This clone was detected only a few times. The chain recombines TRBV7-9 with TRBJ2-3; 12 nucleotides agree with TRBD2. V shed 5 bases and J 4 bases; nucleotides not matched to a gene: 7. The CDR3 runs 16 residues. CDR1 and CDR2 from the germline V gene are SEHNR and FQNEAQ (reference sequence). The CDR3 reads CASSLTSGSIADTQYF. The CDR3 DNA is TGTGCCAGCAGCCTGACTAGCGGGAGTATCGCAGATACGCAGTATTTT.

This chain connects TRBV7-7 to TRBJ1-3; D unresolved. Per germline, CDR1 SSHAT and CDR2 FNYEAQ (reference sequence). The CDR3 covers 13 residues. V was cut by 5 bases and J by 0 bases, with 5 bases left in between. The CDR3 DNA reads TGTGCCAGCAGCCCCGACTCTGGAAACACCATATATTTT. Its protein product is CASSPDSGNTIYF.

The chain carries TRBV7-8 and TRBJ2-1; no reliable D call. Per germline, CDR1 SGHVS and CDR2 FQNEAQ. This CDR3 contains 14 residues. V lost 5 bases and J lost 10, with 18 bases in between. CDR3: CASSPELGIVEQFF. Here the CDR3 DNA reads TGTGCCAGCAGCCCAGAACTCGGCATAGTCGAGCAGTTCTTC.

This clone turned up a few times. The chain couples TRBV30 to TRBJ2-3, with TRBD2 matching 9 bases. The CDR3 sequence is 15 residues long. The ends lost 4 bases at V and 0 bases at J; junction bases unmatched: 5. The germline V gene encodes CDR1 GTSNPN and CDR2 SVGIG (reference sequence). As DNA, the CDR3 is TGTGCCTGGACAAAAACTAGCGGGAGCACAGATACGCAGTATTTT. Translation: CAWTKTSGSTDTQYF.

The chain uses TRBV2 and TRBJ2-3; D is uncertain. The ends were cut back, 7 bases at V and 9 bases at J, with 11 bases in the middle. The CDR3 totals 11 residues. Germline values: CDR1 SNHLY, CDR2 FYNNEI. CDR3 DNA sequence: TGTGCCAGCAATCCGAGCAAAACGCAGTATTTT. Its translation is CASNPSKTQYF.

This clone was seen more than once but under ten times. The chain links TRBV7-2 to TRBJ1-5; 7 nucleotides match TRBD1. V dropped 7 bases and J dropped 4; count of bases not matched to a gene: 7. The germline gives CDR1 SGHTA, CDR2 FQGNSA. The CDR3 spans 14 residues. DNA for the CDR3: TGTGCCAGCACCCAGGGGGACAGAAATCAGCCCCAGCATTTT. It codes for CASTQGDRNQPQHF. The variable domain in full, completed from reference TRBV7-2 and TRBJ1-5, reads GAGVSQSPSNKVTEKGKDVELRCDPISGHTALYWYRQSLGQGLEFLIYFQGNSAPDKSGLPSDRFSAERTGGSVSTLTIQRTQQEDSAVYLCASTQGDRNQPQHFGDGTRLSIL.

V gene TRBV28 combines with J gene TRBJ2-3; D gene ambiguous. This CDR3 is 13 amino acids long. Germline CDR1 and CDR2: MDHEN and SYDVKM. The V end lost 7 bases, the J end lost 5 bases, and 13 bases lay between the germline ends. For the CDR3, the DNA is TGTGCCAGCATTATCTCCGGTCGAGATACGCAGTATTTT. Its translation: CASIISGRDTQYF.

Written as DNA, the CDR3 is TGCAGCGTGAGGACCGATGAGGGTCAGCCCCAGCATTTT. It encodes CSVRTDEGQPQHF. The chain recombines TRBV29-1 with TRBJ1-5; D unresolved. Trimming cost V 6 bases and J 6 bases, with 15 bases left between them. From germline, CDR1 is SQVTM and CDR2 ANQGSEA. CDR3 size: 13 residues.

This clone was detected a few times. The V and J genes are TRBV21-1 and TRBJ1-2. TRBV21-1 is annotated as a pseudogene. There are 14 residues in the CDR3. The CDR3 DNA follows: TGTGCCAGCAGATATCCCACCGAGGCCTATGGCTACACCTTC. It is translated as CASRYPTEAYGYTF.

The chain is built from TRBV19 and TRBJ2-1, with D possibly TRBD2 on 6 matching bases. From germline, CDR1 is LNHDA and CDR2 SQIVND (reference sequence). V was clipped by 9 bases and J by 3 bases, with 9 bases between them. CDR3 size: 12 residues. CDR3 loop: CASGTLYNEQFF. The CDR3 nucleotides are TGTGCCAGCGGGACTCTCTACAATGAGCAGTTCTTC.

This clone has just a few counts. V and J are TRBV9 and TRBJ2-3; D unresolved. CDR3 length: 15 amino acids. Germline lookup yields CDR1 SGDLS and CDR2 YYNGEE. V lost 0 bases and J lost 3, with 11 bases in between. The CDR3 DNA follows: TGTGCCAGCAGCGTAGGGGCCCTTGTGACAGATACGCAGTATTTT. This translates into CASSVGALVTDTQYF. Full variable domain (rest looked up from reference TRBV9 and TRBJ2-3): DSGVTQTPKHLITATGQRVTLRCSPRSGDLSVYWYQQSLDQGLQFLIQYYNGEERAKGNILERFSAQQFPDLHSELNLSSLELGDSALYFCASSVGALVTDTQYFGPGTRLTVL.

This chain links TRBV13 with TRBJ1-2; 8 bases align to TRBD1. Germline V CDR1 and CDR2: PRHDT, FYEKMQ (reference sequence). Unmatched junction bases numbered 7, after V lost 6 bases and J lost 4 bases. The CDR3 length is 14 residues. The CDR3 region is CASSAIDRGYGYTF. The CDR3 DNA follows: TGTGCCAGCAGTGCCATAGACAGGGGCTATGGCTACACCTTC. The full variable domain, its missing parts supplied by reference TRBV13 and TRBJ1-2, is AAGVIQSPRHLIKEKRETATLKCYPIPRHDTVYWYQQGPGQDPQFLISFYEKMQSDKGSIPDRFSAQQFSDYHSELNMSSLELGDSALYFCASSAIDRGYGYTFGSGTRLTVV.

This clone was counted only a few times. V and J are TRBV7-9 and TRBJ2-3, with 7 bases identical to TRBD2. The ends lost 9 bases at V and 3 bases at J; junction bases unmatched: 6. CDR1 and CDR2 (germline): SEHNR, FQNEAQ (reference sequence). This CDR3 contains 13 residues. The CDR3 coding sequence is TGTGCCAGTGGGGAGGGAGGAACAGATACGCAGTATTTT. Translated: CASGEGGTDTQYF.

This clone was recorded a few times. As DNA, the CDR3 is TGTGCCAGCAGCCGCGGGGGACAGCCAAATTTACAGTACTTC. Its translation is CASSRGGQPNLQYF. The J gene is TRBJ2-5, the V gene TRBV7-2, with D possibly being TRBD1 or TRBD2 (7 bases each). V was clipped by 5 bases and J by 11 bases, with 21 bases between them. Germline V gene data show CDR1 as SGHTA and CDR2 as FQGNSA. This CDR3 is 14 amino acids long.

The genes are TRBV10-3 and TRBJ1-1; 9 bases agree with TRBD1. CDR1 and CDR2 from the germline V gene are ENHRY and SYGVKD. Unmatched junction bases numbered 2, after V lost 0 bases and J lost 0 bases. The length of the CDR3 is 16 residues. CDR3 in amino acids: CAISESGTGMNTEAFF. The DNA for the CDR3 is TGTGCCATCAGTGAGTCAGGGACAGGGATGAACACTGAAGCTTTCTTT.

This clone was observed at least ten times. DNA for the CDR3: TGTGCCACCAGCGGCCGGACAGGCTACAATGAGCAGTTCTTC. This translates into CATSGRTGYNEQFF. The chain employs TRBV15 and TRBJ2-1, with 7 bases aligning to TRBD1. Germline V gene data show CDR1 as LNHNV and CDR2 as YYDKDF (reference sequence). After removal of 5 bases from V and 3 bases from J, the junction contained 4 bases not matched to a gene. The CDR3 contains 14 residues.